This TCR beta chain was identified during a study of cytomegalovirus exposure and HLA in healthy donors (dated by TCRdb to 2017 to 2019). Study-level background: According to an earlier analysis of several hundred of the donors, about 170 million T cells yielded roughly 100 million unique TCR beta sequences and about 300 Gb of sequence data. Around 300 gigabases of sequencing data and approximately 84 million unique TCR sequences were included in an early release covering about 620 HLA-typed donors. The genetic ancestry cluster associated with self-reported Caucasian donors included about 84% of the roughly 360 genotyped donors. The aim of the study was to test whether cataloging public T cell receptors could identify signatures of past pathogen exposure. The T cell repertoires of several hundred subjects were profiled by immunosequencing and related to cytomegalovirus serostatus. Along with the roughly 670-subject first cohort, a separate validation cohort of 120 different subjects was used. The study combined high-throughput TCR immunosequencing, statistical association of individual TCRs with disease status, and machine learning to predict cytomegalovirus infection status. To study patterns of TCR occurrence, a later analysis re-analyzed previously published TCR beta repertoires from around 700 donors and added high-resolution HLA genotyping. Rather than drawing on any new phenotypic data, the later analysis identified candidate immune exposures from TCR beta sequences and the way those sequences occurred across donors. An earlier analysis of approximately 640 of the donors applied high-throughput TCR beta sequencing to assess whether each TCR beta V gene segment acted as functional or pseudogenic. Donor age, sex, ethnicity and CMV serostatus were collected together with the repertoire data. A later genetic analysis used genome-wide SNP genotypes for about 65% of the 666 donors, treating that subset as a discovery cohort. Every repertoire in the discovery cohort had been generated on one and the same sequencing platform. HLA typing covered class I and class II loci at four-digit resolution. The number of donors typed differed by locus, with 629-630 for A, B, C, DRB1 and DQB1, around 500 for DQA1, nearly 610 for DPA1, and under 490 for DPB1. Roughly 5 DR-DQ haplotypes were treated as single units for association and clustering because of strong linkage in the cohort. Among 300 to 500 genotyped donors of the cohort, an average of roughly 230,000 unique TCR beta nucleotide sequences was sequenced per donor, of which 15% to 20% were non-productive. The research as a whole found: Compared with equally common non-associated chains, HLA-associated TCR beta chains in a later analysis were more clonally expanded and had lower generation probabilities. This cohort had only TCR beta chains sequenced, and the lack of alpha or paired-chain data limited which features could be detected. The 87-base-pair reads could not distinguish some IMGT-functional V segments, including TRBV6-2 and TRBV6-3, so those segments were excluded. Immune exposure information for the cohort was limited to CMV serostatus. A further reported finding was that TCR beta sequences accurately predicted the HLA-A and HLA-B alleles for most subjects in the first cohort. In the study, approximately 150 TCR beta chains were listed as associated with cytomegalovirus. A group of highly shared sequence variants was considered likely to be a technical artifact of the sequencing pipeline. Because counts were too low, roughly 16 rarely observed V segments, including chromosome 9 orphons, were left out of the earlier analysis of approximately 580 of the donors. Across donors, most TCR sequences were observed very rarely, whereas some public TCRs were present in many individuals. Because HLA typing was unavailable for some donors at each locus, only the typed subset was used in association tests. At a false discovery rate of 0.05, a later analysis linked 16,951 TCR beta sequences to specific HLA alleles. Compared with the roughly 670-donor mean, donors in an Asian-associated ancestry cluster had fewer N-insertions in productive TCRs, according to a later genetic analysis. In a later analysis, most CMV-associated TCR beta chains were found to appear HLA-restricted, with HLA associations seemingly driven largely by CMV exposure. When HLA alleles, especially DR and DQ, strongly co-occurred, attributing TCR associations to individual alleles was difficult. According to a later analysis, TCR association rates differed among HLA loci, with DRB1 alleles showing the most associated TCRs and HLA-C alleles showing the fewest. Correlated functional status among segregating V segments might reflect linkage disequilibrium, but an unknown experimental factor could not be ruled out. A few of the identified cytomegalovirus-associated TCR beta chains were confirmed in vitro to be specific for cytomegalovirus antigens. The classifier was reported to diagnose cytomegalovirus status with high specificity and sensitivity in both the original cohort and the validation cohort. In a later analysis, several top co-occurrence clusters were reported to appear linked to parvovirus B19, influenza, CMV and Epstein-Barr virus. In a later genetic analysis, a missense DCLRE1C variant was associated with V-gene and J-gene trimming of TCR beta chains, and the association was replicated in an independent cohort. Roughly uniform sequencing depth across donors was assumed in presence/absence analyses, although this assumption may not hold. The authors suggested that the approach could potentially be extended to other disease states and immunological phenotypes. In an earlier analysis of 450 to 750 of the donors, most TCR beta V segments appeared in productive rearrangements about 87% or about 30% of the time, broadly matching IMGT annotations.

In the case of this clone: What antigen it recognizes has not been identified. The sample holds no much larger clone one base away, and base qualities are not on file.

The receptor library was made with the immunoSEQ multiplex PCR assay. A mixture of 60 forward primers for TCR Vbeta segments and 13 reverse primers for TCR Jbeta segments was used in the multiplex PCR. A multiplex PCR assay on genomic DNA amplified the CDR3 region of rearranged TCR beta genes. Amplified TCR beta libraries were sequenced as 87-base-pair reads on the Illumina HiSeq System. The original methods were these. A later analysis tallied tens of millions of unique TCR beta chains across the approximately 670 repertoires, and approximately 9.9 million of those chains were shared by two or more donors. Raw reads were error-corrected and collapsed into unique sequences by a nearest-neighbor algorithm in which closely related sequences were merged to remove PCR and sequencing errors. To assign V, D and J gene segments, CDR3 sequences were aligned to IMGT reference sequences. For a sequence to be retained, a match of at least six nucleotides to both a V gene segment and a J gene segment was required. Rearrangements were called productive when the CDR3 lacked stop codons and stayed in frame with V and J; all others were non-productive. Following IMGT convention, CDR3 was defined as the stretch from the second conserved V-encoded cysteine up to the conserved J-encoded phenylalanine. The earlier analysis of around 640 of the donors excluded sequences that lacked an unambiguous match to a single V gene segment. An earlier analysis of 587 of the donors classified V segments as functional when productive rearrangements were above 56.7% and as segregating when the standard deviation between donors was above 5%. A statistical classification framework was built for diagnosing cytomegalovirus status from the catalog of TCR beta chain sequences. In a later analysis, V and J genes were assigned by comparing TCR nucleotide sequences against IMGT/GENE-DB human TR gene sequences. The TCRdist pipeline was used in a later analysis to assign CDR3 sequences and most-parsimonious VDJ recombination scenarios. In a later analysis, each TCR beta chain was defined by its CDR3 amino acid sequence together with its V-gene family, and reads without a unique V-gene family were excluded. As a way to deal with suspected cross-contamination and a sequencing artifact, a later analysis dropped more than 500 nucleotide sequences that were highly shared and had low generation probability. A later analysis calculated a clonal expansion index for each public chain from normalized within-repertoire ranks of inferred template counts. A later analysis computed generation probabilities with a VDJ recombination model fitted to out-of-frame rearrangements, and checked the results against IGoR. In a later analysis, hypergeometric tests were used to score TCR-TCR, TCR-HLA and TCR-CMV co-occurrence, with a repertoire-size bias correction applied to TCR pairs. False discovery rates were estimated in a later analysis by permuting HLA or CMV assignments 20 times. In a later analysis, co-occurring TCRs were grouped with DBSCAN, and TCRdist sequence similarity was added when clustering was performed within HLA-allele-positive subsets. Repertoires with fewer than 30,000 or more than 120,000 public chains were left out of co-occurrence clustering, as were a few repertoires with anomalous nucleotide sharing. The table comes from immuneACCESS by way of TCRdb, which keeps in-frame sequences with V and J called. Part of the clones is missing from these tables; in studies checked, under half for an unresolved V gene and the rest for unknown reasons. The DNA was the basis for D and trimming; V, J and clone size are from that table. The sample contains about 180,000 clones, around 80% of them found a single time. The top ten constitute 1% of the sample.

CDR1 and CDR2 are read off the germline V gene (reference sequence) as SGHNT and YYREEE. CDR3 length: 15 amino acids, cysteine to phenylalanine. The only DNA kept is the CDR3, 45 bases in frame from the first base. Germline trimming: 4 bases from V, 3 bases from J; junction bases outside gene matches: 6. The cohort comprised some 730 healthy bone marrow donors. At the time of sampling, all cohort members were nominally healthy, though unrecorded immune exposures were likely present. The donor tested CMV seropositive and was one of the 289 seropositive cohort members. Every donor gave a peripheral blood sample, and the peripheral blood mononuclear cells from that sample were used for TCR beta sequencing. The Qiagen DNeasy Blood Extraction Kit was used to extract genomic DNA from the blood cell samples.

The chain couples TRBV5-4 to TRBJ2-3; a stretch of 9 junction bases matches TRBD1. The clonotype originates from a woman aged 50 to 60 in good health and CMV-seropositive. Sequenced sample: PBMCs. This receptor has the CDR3 CASSIPGQGTDTQYF. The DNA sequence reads TGTGCCAGCAGCATTCCGGGACAGGGAACAGATACGCAGTATTTT.